This T cell receptor beta chain was sequenced during a study of response to subunit inactivated influenza vaccine. MiXCR was run by TCRdb on the RT-PCR reads, yielding one entry per CDR3 protein. The sample comprises a few hundred thousand distinct CDR3 sequences, 11% to 15% of which are singletons, and 11% rests with the top ten. Findings and limits, study-wide: Authors suggested seasonal influenza vaccinations each recruit few new T cells.

This clonotype was recorded at least ten times. Antigen specificity is unknown. The CDR3 spans 15 residues. The V gene lost 5 bases and the J gene lost 5 bases, with 16 bases spanning the gap. Germline V gene sequence: CDR1 SGHTA, CDR2 FQGNSA. The sample here was PBMCs from blood, taken less than 13 days after vaccination. This receptor was identified in a man in his fifties who received an inactivated influenza vaccine. The rearrangement uses TRBV7-2 and TRBJ1-3; no reliable D call. The CDR3 reads CASSPSGRARNTIYF. CDR3 nucleotide sequence: TGTGCCAGCAGCCCATCGGGGAGAGCCAGAAACACCATATATTTT.